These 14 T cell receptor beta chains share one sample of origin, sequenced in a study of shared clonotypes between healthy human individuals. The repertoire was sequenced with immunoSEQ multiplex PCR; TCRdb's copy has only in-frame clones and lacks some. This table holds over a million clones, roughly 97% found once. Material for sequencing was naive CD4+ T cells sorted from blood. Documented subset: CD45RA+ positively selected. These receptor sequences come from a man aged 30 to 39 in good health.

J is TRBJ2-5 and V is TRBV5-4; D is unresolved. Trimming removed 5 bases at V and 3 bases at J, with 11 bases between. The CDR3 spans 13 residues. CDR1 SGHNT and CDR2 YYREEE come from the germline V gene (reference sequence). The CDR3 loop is CASSSVAEETQYF. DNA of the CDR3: TGTGCCAGCAGTTCCGTCGCGGAAGAGACCCAGTACTTC.

CDR3 sequence reads: CASSSWGGVAETQYF. In DNA, the CDR3 is TGTGCCAGCAGCTCCTGGGGAGGGGTTGCGGAGACCCAGTACTTC. This chain joins TRBV5-6 and TRBJ2-5; 7 bases are shared with TRBD2. The germline gives CDR1 SGHDT, CDR2 YYEEEE. The J segment lost 5 bases and the V segment lost 3 bases, leaving 10 bases of the junction unmatched. The CDR3 spans 15 residues.

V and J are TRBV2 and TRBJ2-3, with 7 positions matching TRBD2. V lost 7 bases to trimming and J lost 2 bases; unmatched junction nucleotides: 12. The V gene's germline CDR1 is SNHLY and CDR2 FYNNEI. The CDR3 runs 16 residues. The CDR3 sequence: CASTRTGTNLTDTQYF. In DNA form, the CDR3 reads TGTGCCAGCACCAGAACCGGGACTAACCTCACAGATACGCAGTATTTT. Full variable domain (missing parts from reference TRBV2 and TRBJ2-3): EPEVTQTPSHQVTQMGQEVILRCVPISNHLYFYWYRQILGQKVEFLVSFYNNEISEKSEIFDDQFSVERPDGSNFTLKIRSTKLEDSAMYFCASTRTGTNLTDTQYFGPGTRLTVL.

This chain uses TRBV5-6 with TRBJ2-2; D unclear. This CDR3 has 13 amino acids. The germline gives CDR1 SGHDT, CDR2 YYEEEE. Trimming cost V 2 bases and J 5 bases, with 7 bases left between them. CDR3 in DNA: TGTGCCAGCAGCTTCATGGGAACCGGGGAGCTGTTTTTT. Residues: CASSFMGTGELFF.

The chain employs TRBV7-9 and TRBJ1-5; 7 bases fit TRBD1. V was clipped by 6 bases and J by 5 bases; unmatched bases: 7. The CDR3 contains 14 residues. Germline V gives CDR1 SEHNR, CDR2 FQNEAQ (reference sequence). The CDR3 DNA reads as TGTGCCAGCAGTGGGACAGTCTATGATCAGCCCCAGCATTTT. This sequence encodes CASSGTVYDQPQHF.

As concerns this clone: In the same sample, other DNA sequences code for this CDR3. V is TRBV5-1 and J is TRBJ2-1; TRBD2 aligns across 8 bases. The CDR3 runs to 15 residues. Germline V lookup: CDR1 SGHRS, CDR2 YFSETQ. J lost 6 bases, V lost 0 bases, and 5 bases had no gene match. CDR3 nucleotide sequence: TGCGCCAGCAGCTTGGTCAGCGGGAGTTCCAATGAGCAGTTCTTC. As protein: CASSLVSGSSNEQFF.

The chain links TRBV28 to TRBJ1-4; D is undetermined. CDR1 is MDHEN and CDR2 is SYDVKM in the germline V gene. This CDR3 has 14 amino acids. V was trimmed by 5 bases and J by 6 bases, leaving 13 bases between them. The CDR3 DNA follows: TGTGCCAGCAGTCCCCCCCGGCGGGATGAAAAACTGTTTTTT. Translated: CASSPPRRDEKLFF.

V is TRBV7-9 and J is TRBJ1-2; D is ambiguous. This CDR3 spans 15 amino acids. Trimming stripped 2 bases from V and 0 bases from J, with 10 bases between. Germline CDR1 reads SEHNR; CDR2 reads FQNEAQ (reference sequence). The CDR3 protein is CASSLWAATNYGYTF. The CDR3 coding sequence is TGTGCCAGCAGCTTATGGGCAGCAACTAACTATGGCTACACCTTC.

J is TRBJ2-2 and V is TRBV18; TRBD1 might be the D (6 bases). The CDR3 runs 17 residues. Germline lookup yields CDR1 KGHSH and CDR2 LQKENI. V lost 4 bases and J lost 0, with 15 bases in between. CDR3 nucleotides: TGTGCCAGCTCACGATCCCCGACAGGCGCGAACACCGGGGAGCTGTTTTTT. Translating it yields CASSRSPTGANTGELFF.

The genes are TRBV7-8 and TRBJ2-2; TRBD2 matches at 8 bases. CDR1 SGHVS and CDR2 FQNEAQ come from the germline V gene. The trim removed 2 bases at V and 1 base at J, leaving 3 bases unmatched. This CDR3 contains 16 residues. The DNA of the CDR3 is TGTGCCAGCAGCTTATACACTAGCGGGAACACCGGGGAGCTGTTTTTT. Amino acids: CASSLYTSGNTGELFF. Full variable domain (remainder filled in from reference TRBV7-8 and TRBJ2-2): GAGVSQSPRYKVAKRGQDVALRCDPISGHVSLFWYQQALGQGPEFLTYFQNEAQLDKSGLPSDRFFAERPEGSVSTLKIQRTQQEDSAVYLCASSLYTSGNTGELFFGEGSRLTVL.

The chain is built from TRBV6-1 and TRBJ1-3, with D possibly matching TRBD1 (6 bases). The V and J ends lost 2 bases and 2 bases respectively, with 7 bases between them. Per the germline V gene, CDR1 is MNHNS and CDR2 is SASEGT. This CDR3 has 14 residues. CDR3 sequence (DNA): TGTGCCAGCAGTGAACCAGGGGCTGGAAACACCATATATTTT. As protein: CASSEPGAGNTIYF.

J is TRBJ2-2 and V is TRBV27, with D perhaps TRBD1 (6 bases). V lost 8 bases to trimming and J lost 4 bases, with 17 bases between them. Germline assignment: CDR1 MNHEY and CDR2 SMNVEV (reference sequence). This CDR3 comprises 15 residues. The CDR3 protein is CASGLGHPVTGELFF. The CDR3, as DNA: TGTGCCAGCGGACTGGGACACCCGGTCACCGGGGAGCTGTTTTTT.

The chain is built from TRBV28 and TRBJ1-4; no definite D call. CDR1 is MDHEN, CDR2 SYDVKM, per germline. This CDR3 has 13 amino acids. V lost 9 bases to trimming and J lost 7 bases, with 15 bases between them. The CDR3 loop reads CASLSHPGEKLFF. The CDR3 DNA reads TGTGCCAGTTTGAGCCATCCTGGTGAAAAACTGTTTTTT.

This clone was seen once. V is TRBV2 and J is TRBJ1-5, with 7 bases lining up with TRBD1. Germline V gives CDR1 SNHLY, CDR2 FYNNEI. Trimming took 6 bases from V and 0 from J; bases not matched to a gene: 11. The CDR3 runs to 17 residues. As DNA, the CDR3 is TGTGCCAGCAGGTACAACCGGGACAGAGTTAGCAATCAGCCCCAGCATTTT. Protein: CASRYNRDRVSNQPQHF.